This entry lists 11 T cell receptor beta chains sequenced from one sample in a study of vaccination effects on CD4 cells after COVID-19. Antigens of these TCRs are unknown. Sequencing was performed with immunoSEQ multiplex PCR; in TCRdb, only in-frame clones are kept and a portion is missing. The table records tens of thousands of clones, 72% of them present only once. Culture lasted about 11 days before CD4+ T cell isolation. Sample: CD4+ T cells from PBMCs cultured without peptide, taken before COVID-19 vaccination. All receptors come from a human donor who had a prior SARS-CoV-2 infection.

The CDR3 bases are TGTGCCAGTGCAAGGGGACTCCAAGAGACCCAGTACTTC. Translation: CASARGLQETQYF. The J gene is TRBJ2-5, the V gene TRBV6-5; D might be TRBD2 (6 bases). The CDR3 has 13 amino acids. Trimming shortened V by 9 bases and J by 1 base, and 12 bases separated the two germline ends. Germline CDR1 is MNHEY and CDR2 is SVGAGI.

J is TRBJ2-3 and V is TRBV4-2; 7 bases match TRBD2. The trim removed 4 bases at V and 3 bases at J, leaving 13 bases unmatched. Germline V gene data show CDR1 as LGHNA and CDR2 as YNFKEQ. The length of the CDR3 is 17 residues. The DNA for the CDR3 is TGTGCCAGCAGCCCTCCTGGTGGGGGGGAGGGTACAGATACGCAGTATTTT. Protein product: CASSPPGGGEGTDTQYF.

The V gene is TRBV30, the J gene TRBJ1-3; D not certain. The CDR3 sequence is 13 residues long. CDR1 and CDR2 (germline): GTSNPN, SVGIG (reference sequence). Trimming left V 3 bases short and J 4 bases short, with 10 bases between. The chain's CDR3 is CAWSPEWGNTIYF. The CDR3, as DNA: TGTGCCTGGAGCCCGGAATGGGGAAACACCATATATTTT.

V usage is TRBV20-1 and J usage is TRBJ2-2; 8 bases map to TRBD2. Germline V lookup: CDR1 DFQATT, CDR2 SNEGSKA (reference sequence). Trimming removed 3 bases from V and 6 bases from J; junction bases left unmatched: 6. The CDR3 extends over 14 amino acids. The CDR3 sequence: CSASPSGYPGELFF. The CDR3 bases are TGCAGTGCTAGTCCTAGCGGGTATCCCGGGGAGCTGTTTTTT.

The genes are TRBV6-2 or TRBV6-3 and TRBJ2-3; D may be TRBD1 or TRBD2 (6 bases each). The CDR3 runs 16 residues. CDR1 is MNHEY, CDR2 SVGEGT, per germline. V lost 4 bases and J lost 0, with 14 bases in between. The CDR3 DNA follows: TGTGCCAGCAGTTCCGGGAGCAGGGGTAGCACAGATACGCAGTATTTT. Translated: CASSSGSRGSTDTQYF.

The chain links TRBV4-2 to TRBJ1-5; no clear D. The ends were cut back, 0 bases at V and 7 bases at J, with 7 bases in the middle. Germline V lookup: CDR1 LGHNA, CDR2 YNFKEQ. The CDR3 covers 13 residues. The CDR3 DNA is TGTGCCAGCAGCCAAGATCGAACCCAGCCCCAGCATTTT. Amino acids: CASSQDRTQPQHF.

The J gene is TRBJ1-6, the V gene TRBV7-2; D ambiguous. The germline CDR1 and CDR2 sequences are SGHTA and FQGNSA. There are 14 residues in the CDR3. With 1 base removed from V and 8 bases from J, the gap between germline ends came to 9 bases. Here the CDR3 reads CASSLGPLYSPLHF. CDR3 bases: TGTGCCAGCAGCTTAGGTCCGCTCTATTCACCCCTCCACTTT.

This chain links TRBV5-6 with TRBJ2-5; D gene ambiguous. The CDR3 is 10 residues long. The V end was cut by 2 bases, the J end by 4 bases, with 0 bases between. The germline V gene has CDR1 SGHDT and CDR2 YYEEEE. The CDR3 nucleotides are TGTGCCAGCAGCTTAGAGACCCAGTACTTC. Its translation is CASSLETQYF.

V gene TRBV5-4 combines with J gene TRBJ2-2; no clear D. CDR3 length: 13 residues. The ends were cut back, 0 bases at V and 7 bases at J, with 7 bases in the middle. CDR1 and CDR2 from the germline V gene are SGHNT and YYREEE (reference sequence). The CDR3 region is CASSLGTDGELFF. In DNA, the CDR3 is TGTGCCAGCAGCTTGGGCACGGACGGGGAGCTGTTTTTT.

This clone came up a few times. The rearrangement uses TRBV5-1 and TRBJ1-1, with unresolved D. Looked up from germline, CDR1 is SGHRS and CDR2 is YFSETQ. Trimming shortened V by 0 bases and J by 0 bases, and 12 bases separated the two germline ends. CDR3 size: 16 residues. CDR3 sequence reads: CASSLGPSVVNTEAFF. As DNA, the CDR3 is TGCGCCAGCAGCTTGGGGCCCAGCGTGGTGAACACTGAAGCTTTCTTT.

The table lists this clone with a count of one. The chain couples TRBV9 to TRBJ1-2; D unresolved. The germline CDR1 and CDR2 sequences are SGDLS and YYNGEE. V lost 4 bases to trimming and J lost 0 bases, with 4 bases between them. CDR3 length: 12 amino acids. The CDR3 region has the DNA TGTGCCAGCAGCAAGGCTAACTATGGCTACACCTTC. This encodes CASSKANYGYTF.